This T cell receptor (beta chain) came from a study of human T cells and chemical hapten exposure. The study, taken as a whole, reports: Expanded TCRs grouped into significantly more large CDR3 similarity clusters than controls produced. Sensitizing with DPC caused no change in TCRs above 1 in 1000 frequency. Counts of TCRs expanded at PT1 correlated positively with patch test score.

This clonotype was detected a few times. Its antigen remains unknown. Within the library, unique molecular identifiers were attached to each individual cDNA molecule. TCRdb fed the RACE reads into MiXCR, producing one record per CDR3 protein. The profile shows 200,000 to 300,000 distinct CDR3 sequences, around 9.3% of them singletons. As to time point: pre-sensitization, week 0. Noted treatment: therapeutic diphenylcyclopropenone sensitization with weekly scalp DPC. Material: whole blood, obtained in connection with sensitization to the hapten diphenylcyclopropenone (DPC). The receptor was derived from a woman between 40 and 55 years old with alopecia areata. Some clones in this sample may be carry-over from other donors' samples.

This chain's CDR3 is CASSQGHRLNYGYTF. CDR3 DNA sequence: TGTGCCAGCAGCCAGGGACATAGATTAAACTATGGCTACACCTTC. J is TRBJ1-2 and V is TRBV7-2; TRBD1 might be the D (6 bases). Trimming removed 5 bases at V and 2 bases at J, with 15 bases between. This CDR3 comprises 15 residues. Germline CDR1 is SGHTA and CDR2 is FQGNSA.